A selection of T cell receptor beta chains follows, all from one sample in a study of shared clonotypes between healthy human individuals. The assay was immunoSEQ multiplex PCR, and TCRdb's table has in-frame clones only and misses some. The sample holds about 800,000 clones, about 96% seen once. What was sequenced was naive CD8+ T cells sorted from blood. The receptors come from a man aged 25-40 years in good health. Each CDR3 is given with its conserved first and last residue. D genes are given only for firm matches. For some rows the clone size is stated as once, few or many, or as a class when expanded; others skip it.

v_gene	d_gene	abundance	j_gene	CDR3nt	CDR3aa
TRBV27	-	-	TRBJ1-1	TGTGCCAGCAGTCCCCCGGGGTTTACTGAAGCTTTCTTT	CASSPPGFTEAFF
TRBV7-9	TRBD2	-	TRBJ2-1	TGTGCCAGCAGCTTAGGTAGACTAGCGGGAGCAATCTACAATGAGCAGTTCTTC	CASSLGRLAGAIYNEQFF
TRBV10-3	-	-	TRBJ2-7	TGTGCCATCATGCGGGATTCAACCTACGAGCAGTACTTC	CAIMRDSTYEQYF
TRBV7-2	-	-	TRBJ2-1	TGTGCCAGCACCCTGGGGGGCGGGGGAAACAATGAGCAGTTCTTC	CASTLGGGGNNEQFF
TRBV9	-	-	TRBJ2-5	TGTGCCAGCAGCGTCCTAGGGGAGACCCAGTACTTC	CASSVLGETQYF
TRBV19	TRBD2	once	TRBJ2-7	TGTGCCAGTAGTTCCAAGCGGGAGCTCGCCTACGAGCAGTACTTC	CASSSKRELAYEQYF
TRBV29-1	TRBD1	-	TRBJ1-2	TGCAGCGTTGACCTCGGGGACAGGGGGCGGCCAAACTATGGCTACACCTTC	CSVDLGDRGRPNYGYTF
TRBV27	TRBD1	-	TRBJ1-2	TGTGCCAGCGCGACAGGGAGTGGCTATGGCTACACCTTC	CASATGSGYGYTF
TRBV13	TRBD2	-	TRBJ2-7	TGTGCCAGCAGCTTAGCTCTAGCGGGCTCCTACGAGCAGTACTTC	CASSLALAGSYEQYF
TRBV4-1	-	-	TRBJ2-1	TGCGCCAGCAGCCAAGGGGGAAAACAGAATGAGCAGTTCTTC	CASSQGGKQNEQFF
TRBV9	-	-	TRBJ2-4	TGTGCCAGCAGTCCGGGGAGTTGGGAAATTCAGTACTTC	CASSPGSWEIQYF
TRBV5-4	-	-	TRBJ1-5	TGTGCCAGCAGCTTGTCGCCTGGATTCCCGAATCAGCCCCAGCATTTT	CASSLSPGFPNQPQHF
TRBV2	TRBD1	-	TRBJ2-1	TGTGCCAGCAGTGAAGGACAGGGGCACTACAATGAGCAGTTCTTC	CASSEGQGHYNEQFF
TRBV15	-	-	TRBJ1-2	TGTGCCACCAGCAGAGAAGGGAAGAACTATGGCTACACCTTC	CATSREGKNYGYTF
TRBV7-3	TRBD1	-	TRBJ2-2	TGTGCCAGCAGCTTAACGTTGGGACAGGGAACCGGGGAGCTGTTTTTT	CASSLTLGQGTGELFF
TRBV4-1	-	-	TRBJ2-3	TGCGCCAGCAGTCGCGAGGGGGGCACAGATACGCAGTATTTT	CASSREGGTDTQYF
TRBV6-6	-	-	TRBJ2-7	TGTGCCAGCAGGCTGCAGGGGTGGGACTACGAGCAGTACTTC	CASRLQGWDYEQYF
TRBV19	-	-	TRBJ1-1	TGTGCCAGTAGTATAGATCGGTCGAACACTGAAGCTTTCTTT	CASSIDRSNTEAFF
TRBV27	-	-	TRBJ1-5	TGTGCCAGCAGTTTATACAACAATCAGCCCCAGCATTTT	CASSLYNNQPQHF
TRBV7-9	-	-	TRBJ1-1	TGTGCCAGCAGCTCCGGGGAACGAAGGACTGAAGCTTTCTTT	CASSSGERRTEAFF
TRBV11-3	-	-	TRBJ2-3	TGTGCCAGCGGGAGTCGGGACACAGATACGCAGTATTTT	CASGSRDTDTQYF
TRBV11-2	-	once	TRBJ1-5	TGTGCCAGCAGCTTAGATCTACGTGAGAATCAGCCCCAGCATTTT	CASSLDLRENQPQHF
TRBV10-1	-	-	TRBJ2-3	TGCGCCAGCAGTGATCAAGATACGCAGTATTTT	CASSDQDTQYF
TRBV11-2	-	-	TRBJ2-2	TGTGCCAGCAGCTCGACAGCTTACACCGGGGAGCTGTTTTTT	CASSSTAYTGELFF
TRBV5-6	-	-	TRBJ2-7	TGTGCCAGCAGCTTGGATGTAGCGACAGGAGCCTACGAGCAGTACTTC	CASSLDVATGAYEQYF
TRBV7-8	-	-	TRBJ1-3	TGTGCCAGCAGCTTGACAGAAGGAAACACCATATATTTT	CASSLTEGNTIYF
TRBV6-5	-	-	TRBJ2-1	TGTGCCAGCAGTTACACGTACAGTAATGAGCAGTTCTTC	CASSYTYSNEQFF
TRBV7-6	-	-	TRBJ2-7	TGTGCCAGCAGCTTAGCAGCAAATTACGAGCAGTACTTC	CASSLAANYEQYF
TRBV7-9	TRBD2	-	TRBJ2-2	TGTGCCAGCAGCTTTTCCGGGACTAGCGGATCGTACACCGGGGAGCTGTTTTTT	CASSFSGTSGSYTGELFF
TRBV7-6	TRBD2	-	TRBJ2-5	TGTGCCAGCAGCTTAAGGTCGTGGGGGACTAGCGGGAAAGAGACCCAGTACTTC	CASSLRSWGTSGKETQYF
TRBV4-1	-	-	TRBJ2-5	TGCGCCAGCAGCCAGTCCAGCGGGCCAGACCAAGAGACCCAGTACTTC	CASSQSSGPDQETQYF
TRBV6-1	TRBD1	-	TRBJ2-7	TGTGCCAGCAGCCCACGGACAGGTCTCCCCAACGAGCAGTACTTC	CASSPRTGLPNEQYF
TRBV11-2	TRBD2	-	TRBJ2-1	TGTGCCAGCAGCTTACAAGGACTAGCGTCTATGACTGAGCAGTTCTTC	CASSLQGLASMTEQFF
TRBV2	TRBD1	-	TRBJ1-2	TGTGCCAGCAGGGACAGGGATGGCTACACCTTC	CASRDRDGYTF
TRBV27	TRBD2	-	TRBJ2-1	TGTGCCAGCAGTTTAGCGGGAGAGAGTGGGCCTGAGCAGTTCTTC	CASSLAGESGPEQFF
TRBV13	TRBD2	-	TRBJ2-1	TGTGCCTCCCGCCGAGGGACTAGCCAGATCGCTATCAATGAGCAGTTCTTC	CASRRGTSQIAINEQFF
TRBV7-9	TRBD2	-	TRBJ2-1	TGTGCCAGCAGCTTGTTTGCGGGAGGCAAATACAATGAGCAGTTCTTC	CASSLFAGGKYNEQFF
TRBV7-9	-	-	TRBJ2-7	TGTGCCAGCAGGACAACAGGTGGCTACGAGCAGTACTTC	CASRTTGGYEQYF
TRBV7-9	-	-	TRBJ2-5	TGTGCCAGCAGCTTAGCCCGGGGGAGAGAGACCCAGTACTTC	CASSLARGRETQYF
TRBV29-1	-	-	TRBJ2-2	TGCAGCGTTGGTCTAGCCAACACCGGGGAGCTGTTTTTT	CSVGLANTGELFF
TRBV4-1	-	many	TRBJ2-7	TGCGCCAGCAGCCAGGCTCCAGGTTCCGAGCAGTACTTC	CASSQAPGSEQYF
TRBV19	-	-	TRBJ1-2	TGTGCCAGTAGTTGGGACCCGCTACGATCTTATGGCTACACCTTC	CASSWDPLRSYGYTF
TRBV20-1	-	-	TRBJ2-4	TGCAGTTTTGGCCTGGGAAACATTCAGTACTTC	CSFGLGNIQYF
TRBV10-2	-	-	TRBJ2-5	TGCGCCACCATGGTGCCGGGCAGGGGTCTTGAAGAGACCCAGTACTTC	CATMVPGRGLEETQYF
TRBV29-1	TRBD1	-	TRBJ2-7	TGCAGCGTTGAAATCCGGGACAGTTCCTACGAGCAGTACTTC	CSVEIRDSSYEQYF
TRBV7-2	-	-	TRBJ1-2	TGTGCCAGCAGCTACAGTATAGATGGCTACACCTTC	CASSYSIDGYTF
TRBV6-5	-	-	TRBJ1-1	TGTGCCAGCAGCGCAGAGAACACTGAAGCTTTCTTT	CASSAENTEAFF
TRBV7-9	-	once	TRBJ2-7	TGTGCCAGCAGCCATCGGAGTGGGGACTACGAGCAGTACTTC	CASSHRSGDYEQYF
TRBV19	-	once	TRBJ1-1	TGTGCCAGTCACGTCACAGACACAATGAACACTGAAGCTTTCTTT	CASHVTDTMNTEAFF
TRBV10-3	TRBD1	-	TRBJ1-2	TGTGCCATCAGTCCAACCCGGGACAGGGATGATGGCTACACCTTC	CAISPTRDRDDGYTF
TRBV28	TRBD2	-	TRBJ2-7	TGTGCCAGCAGTCAAGGACTAGCGGGACGGGGCGAGCAGTACTTC	CASSQGLAGRGEQYF
TRBV7-6	-	-	TRBJ1-5	TGTGCCAGCAGCTTATCCCCAGGGAATCAGCCCCAGCATTTT	CASSLSPGNQPQHF